This T cell receptor beta chain was recovered during a study of blood T cell repertoires in COVID-19. Background on the study: Samples came from the United States, Italy and Spain, spanning acute and convalescent COVID-19. Nucleic acid was either cDNA or gDNA, and it came from T cells, B-cell-depleted T cells, or PBMCs.

The CDR3 contains 16 residues. Germline trimming cut 5 bases from V and 4 bases from J; bases unmatched to any gene: 6. In germline, CDR1 is LNHDA, CDR2 SQIVND (reference sequence). In regard to this clone: Other DNA sequences within the sample encode an identical CDR3.

The authors' processing: Nucleated cell number was recorded as an estimate derived from reference gene primer amplification. The method was immunoSEQ multiplex PCR; TCRdb's version includes in-frame clones alone and lacks a portion of them. The V and J calls and the clone size are those of that table, but D and trimming were determined from the DNA. In the table there are 77,000 or so clones, 83% of which are singletons. Input material: peripheral blood. The V and J genes are TRBV19 and TRBJ2-2; 11 bases are a match to TRBD1. The TCR sequence derives from a woman aged 55-75 years with acute or convalescent COVID-19. For the CDR3, the DNA is TGTGCCAGTAGTCCCGGACAGGGGGCGGGCACCGGGGAGCTGTTTTTT. Amino acid sequence: CASSPGQGAGTGELFF.